This is a list of T cell receptor beta chains from one sample in a study of CD8+CD57+ T cells in acquired aplastic anemia. TCRdb re-analysed the reads in MiXCR, keeping a single row per CDR3 protein. The top ten clones hold 65% of a sample with about 95,000 distinct CDR3 sequences, roughly two thirds of them seen once. The material sequenced was sorted CD4+, CD8+, or CD8+CD57+ T cells (not recorded which) from PBMCs. All receptors derive from a human donor with aplastic anemia. Each CDR3 is given with its conserved first and last residue. D genes are given only for firm matches. Expanded clones are given a class, and other clones once, few, many or no size at all.

>TRBV20-1|TRBJ2-1|-|-
TGCAGTGCTAGAGTACTAGCCCGTGAGCAGTTCTTC
CSARVLAREQFF
>TRBV20-1|TRBJ2-7|TRBD2|few
TGCAGTGCTAGAGCCCCCGGGACTAGTAACCTCTACGAGCAGTACTTC
CSARAPGTSNLYEQYF
>TRBV20-1|TRBJ1-1|-|-
TGCAGTGCTAGAGGAATGGCTGAAGCTTTCTTT
CSARGMAEAFF
>TRBV13|TRBJ1-6|TRBD1|-
TGTGCCAGCAGCTTAGCAAGGGGGCGCGGGTATAATTCACCCCTCCACTTT
CASSLARGRGYNSPLHF
>TRBV2|TRBJ1-1|-|once
TGTGCCAGCAGTGAAATGTGGGACGAAGCTTTCTTT
CASSEMWDEAFF
>TRBV29-1|TRBJ1-2|TRBD1|-
TGCAGCGTTGAAGAACAGGGGGCAAGGGGCTACACCTTC
CSVEEQGARGYTF
>TRBV11-2|TRBJ2-3|-|-
TGTGCCAGCAGCTTAGTAGTGGGGGGCCTCACAGATACGCAGTATTTT
CASSLVVGGLTDTQYF
>TRBV15|TRBJ1-5|-|-
TGTGCCACCAGCAGAGATCGGGGGCAGCCCCAGCATTTT
CATSRDRGQPQHF
>TRBV12-3/TRBV12-4|TRBJ2-7|TRBD2|-
TGTGCCAGCAGCCACAGCGGGACGGGTGCACGCGAGCAGTACTTC
CASSHSGTGAREQYF
>TRBV12-3/TRBV12-4|TRBJ2-1|-|once
TGTGCCAGCAGTTTAGCGGGAGGAGAGTACAATGAGCAGTTCTTC
CASSLAGGEYNEQFF
>TRBV10-1|TRBJ2-2|TRBD2|-
TGCGCCAGCAGTGATTGGGGACTACAAAACACCGGGGAGCTGTTTTTT
CASSDWGLQNTGELFF
>TRBV25-1|TRBJ1-1|-|-
TGCGCCAGCAGAGCAAAGGTGGGGGGCTGGACTGAAGCTTTCTTT
CASRAKVGGWTEAFF
>TRBV4-3|TRBJ2-7|TRBD1|-
TGCGCCAGCAGCCAAGATTGGCCCGGGACAGGGACCTACGAGCAGTACTTC
CASSQDWPGTGTYEQYF
>TRBV10-3|TRBJ1-6|-|-
TGTGCCATCAGTGACGGGTTCACGGGGACACCCCTCCACTTT
CAISDGFTGTPLHF
>TRBV12-3/TRBV12-4|TRBJ1-1|-|many
TGTGCCAGCAGTTGGGGGTATGGGGCAGGGACTGAAGCTTTCTTT
CASSWGYGAGTEAFF
>TRBV15|TRBJ1-5|-|-
TGTGCCACCAGCAGAGATGACCGAGGAACTCATCAGCCCCAGCATTTT
CATSRDDRGTHQPQHF
>TRBV2|TRBJ2-2|-|once
TGTGCCAGCAATCAGGAACAAACCGGGGAGCTGTTTTTT
CASNQEQTGELFF
>TRBV20-1|TRBJ2-3|-|-
TGCAGTGCAAGTAAGGGTATCGCAGATACGCAGTATTTT
CSASKGIADTQYF
>TRBV25-1|TRBJ2-7|-|-
TGTGCCAGCAGGAAGGACCCGGCCTACGAGCAGTACTTC
CASRKDPAYEQYF
>TRBV10-2|TRBJ2-7|-|-
TGCGCCAGCAGTAGGCAGAGCTTATACGAGCAGTACTTC
CASSRQSLYEQYF
>TRBV7-2|TRBJ1-2|-|few
TGTGCCAGCAGCTTCGACAGCTATGGCTACACCTTC
CASSFDSYGYTF
>TRBV7-3|TRBJ2-1|-|-
TGTGCCAGCAGCTTAGATCCGAACAATGAGCAGTTCTTC
CASSLDPNNEQFF
>TRBV7-6|TRBJ2-3|-|-
TGTGCCAGCAGCTTAGGTCAGGGTGGCCTGGGGGAAACGCAGTATTTT
CASSLGQGGLGETQYF
>TRBV9|TRBJ2-5|-|-
TGTGCCAGCAGCGTAAGGGGAGAGACCCAGTACTTC
CASSVRGETQYF
>TRBV19|TRBJ1-1|-|many
TGTGCCAGTAGTACGGGACTTACTGAAGCTTTCTTT
CASSTGLTEAFF
>TRBV20-1|TRBJ2-1|-|-
TGCAGTGCGAGGGCTCCGGGAGTCTCCTACAATGAGCAGTTCTTC
CSARAPGVSYNEQFF
>TRBV10-1|TRBJ2-1|-|-
TGCGCCAGCAGGGCCAGGGGGGGGGCTCATGAGCAGTTCTTC
CASRARGGAHEQFF
>TRBV20-1|TRBJ1-6|TRBD1|-
TGCAGTGCTAGAGTAGACAGGGTCGGGTCACCCCTCCACTTT
CSARVDRVGSPLHF
>TRBV2|TRBJ2-7|-|-
TGTGCCAGCAGTGTACGACAGGAAGTCCCCTACTTC
CASSVRQEVPYF
>TRBV5-1|TRBJ2-7|-|-
TGCGCCAGCAGCTTGCAGGACTTATACGCCGAGCAGTACTTC
CASSLQDLYAEQYF
>TRBV29-1|TRBJ2-5|-|-
TGCAGCGTTGAAGATGGGGGCAGACAGGGAGGGGAGACCCAGTACTTC
CSVEDGGRQGGETQYF
>TRBV5-6|TRBJ1-5|TRBD1|-
TGTGCCAGCAGCGATCGGACAGGTGGAGAGCAGCCCCAGCATTTT
CASSDRTGGEQPQHF
>TRBV2|TRBJ2-7|-|few
TGTGCCAGCAGTGTTTATGATTACGAGCAGTACTTC
CASSVYDYEQYF
>TRBV7-9|TRBJ2-1|-|many
TGTGCCAGTAACCCGGCGGCGGGCGCTTACAATGAGCAGTTCTTC
CASNPAAGAYNEQFF
>TRBV6-1|TRBJ2-1|TRBD2|-
TGTGCCAGCACTCCCGATGGGACTACCGTGCAGTTCTTC
CASTPDGTTVQFF
>TRBV20-1|TRBJ2-7|-|-
TGCAGTGCTAGAGATGCAGGAGACGAGCAGTACTTC
CSARDAGDEQYF
>TRBV7-9|TRBJ1-4|-|-
TGTGCCAGAAGCTTAGGGGAAAAACTGTTTTTT
CARSLGEKLFF
>TRBV24-1|TRBJ2-3|-|few
TGTGCCACCAGTGACTACGACAGCCCCGGCACAGATACGCAGTATTTT
CATSDYDSPGTDTQYF
>TRBV5-1|TRBJ2-7|-|-
TGCGCCAGCAGCTCCCGGGACGCGTTTATCTACGAGCAGTACTTC
CASSSRDAFIYEQYF
>TRBV20-1|TRBJ2-1|-|-
TGCAGTGCTTGGAGCCCCACAGGGAAGTCCTACAATGAGCAGTTCTTC
CSAWSPTGKSYNEQFF
>TRBV24-1|TRBJ2-5|-|few
TGTGCCACCAGTGATTCCGGGACGGCGAGGGAGACCCAGTACTTC
CATSDSGTARETQYF
>TRBV20-1|TRBJ2-7|-|-
TGCAGTGCTACGGACAGTCCGAACTACGAGCAGTACTTC
CSATDSPNYEQYF
>TRBV2|TRBJ2-1|-|-
TGTGCCAGCAGCCTTTCGGGCCGGAACCACAATGAGCAGTTCTTC
CASSLSGRNHNEQFF
>TRBV20-1|TRBJ1-2|-|-
TGCAGTGCTAGACCTCCCGGACACTATGGCTACACCTTC
CSARPPGHYGYTF
>TRBV7-6|TRBJ1-5|-|few
TGTGCCAGCAGCTCAACGCGCGATCAGCCCCAGCATTTT
CASSSTRDQPQHF
>TRBV2|TRBJ1-5|-|-
TGTGCCAGCAGTGAAAGGGGACCTAGCAATCAGCCCCAGCATTTT
CASSERGPSNQPQHF
>TRBV7-3|TRBJ1-4|-|-
TGTGCCAGCAGCCGAGACAGTGAAAAACTGTTTTTT
CASSRDSEKLFF
>TRBV12-3/TRBV12-4|TRBJ2-2|-|many
TGTGCCAGCAGTCCTAGTACAGGAACCGGGGAGCTGTTTTTT
CASSPSTGTGELFF
>TRBV2|TRBJ2-7|-|-
TGTGCCAGCAGTCCCCATAAAAGGGGGGAGCAGTACTTC
CASSPHKRGEQYF
>TRBV10-3|TRBJ1-1|-|-
TGTGCCATCAGTGAGTCGAAAAACACTGAAGCTTTCTTT
CAISESKNTEAFF
>TRBV7-9|TRBJ2-7|-|few
TGTGCCAGCAGTCCCGTGTACGAGCAGTACTTC
CASSPVYEQYF
>TRBV10-3|TRBJ1-2|TRBD1|-
TGTGCCATCAGTGAGCCAGGGGGGAACTATGGCTACACCTTC
CAISEPGGNYGYTF
>TRBV2|TRBJ2-5|TRBD2|-
TGTGCCAGCAGTGAATCGGGGGGTGAGACCCAGTACTTC
CASSESGGETQYF